The 20 T cell receptor beta chains reported below all come from one sample, sequenced in a study of blood T cell repertoires in COVID-19. Measured with immunoSEQ multiplex PCR; TCRdb has only the in-frame clones, and not every one. Of around 120,000 clones listed, around 87% are singletons. Sequencing was performed on peripheral blood. Receptor source: an older woman with COVID-19, enrolled during active disease.

V and J are TRBV5-4 and TRBJ2-1; D ambiguous. With 0 bases removed from V and 6 bases from J, the gap between germline ends came to 16 bases. The CDR3 is 16 amino acids. Germline V gene data show CDR1 as SGHNT and CDR2 as YYREEE (reference sequence). CDR3 sequence reads: CASSLGAALVGNEQFF. Here the CDR3 DNA reads TGTGCCAGCAGCTTGGGGGCAGCCCTCGTAGGCAATGAGCAGTTCTTC.

The CDR3 nucleotides read TGTGCCAGCAGCTTGTTCCCGGGGGAAGGTGAAAAACTGTTTTTT. Its translation is CASSLFPGEGEKLFF. This chain joins TRBV7-2 and TRBJ1-4, with D perhaps matching TRBD1 (5 bases). Trimming stripped 3 bases from V and 7 bases from J, with 15 bases between. Germline V lookup: CDR1 SGHTA, CDR2 FQGNSA. This CDR3 is built from 15 residues. Full variable domain (missing parts from reference TRBV7-2 and TRBJ1-4): GAGVSQSPSNKVTEKGKDVELRCDPISGHTALYWYRQSLGQGLEFLIYFQGNSAPDKSGLPSDRFSAERTGGSVSTLTIQRTQQEDSAVYLCASSLFPGEGEKLFFGSGTQLSVL.

This chain connects TRBV7-8 to TRBJ2-1; maybe TRBD2 (7 bases). Trimming took 3 bases from V and 3 from J, leaving 15 bases between them. CDR3 length: 16 residues. Germline assignment: CDR1 SGHVS and CDR2 FQNEAQ. The chain's CDR3 is CASSFLAGAVYNEQFF. CDR3 bases: TGTGCCAGCAGCTTCCTCGCGGGGGCCGTCTACAATGAGCAGTTCTTC.

Here the CDR3 reads CASSGASGGLGETQYF. The DNA of the CDR3 is TGTGCCAGCAGTGGGGCCAGCGGGGGGCTGGGAGAGACCCAGTACTTC. This chain joins TRBV2 and TRBJ2-5, with TRBD2 matching over 9 bases. This CDR3 is built from 16 residues. The germline V gene encodes CDR1 SNHLY and CDR2 FYNNEI. The J segment lost 4 bases and the V segment lost 4 bases, leaving 10 bases of the junction unmatched.

This clone was observed a single time. V usage is TRBV7-2 and J usage is TRBJ2-7; 14 positions match TRBD2. The germline V gene has CDR1 SGHTA and CDR2 FQGNSA. This CDR3 comprises 18 residues. V lost 1 base and J lost 3; bases outside the gene matches: 8. CDR3: CASSLGRLAGGQGYEQYF. The CDR3 nucleotides read TGTGCCAGCAGCTTAGGGAGACTAGCGGGGGGGCAAGGCTACGAGCAGTACTTC.

V is TRBV4-2 and J is TRBJ2-1; perhaps TRBD2 as D (7 bases). The CDR3 sequence is 15 residues long. Germline CDR1 and CDR2: LGHNA and YNFKEQ. Trimming stripped 4 bases from V and 4 bases from J, with 14 bases between. The CDR3 nucleotides read TGTGCCAGCAGCCCCACGGGGGGCCGTTACAATGAGCAGTTCTTC. It is translated as CASSPTGGRYNEQFF.

This chain connects TRBV7-2 to TRBJ2-5, with 11 bases that match TRBD1. There are 16 residues in the CDR3. Germline V gene sequence: CDR1 SGHTA, CDR2 FQGNSA. The junction had 4 bases not matched to a gene; V was cut back by 2 bases and J by 2 bases. CDR3 protein: CASSLTGTGGQETQYF. The CDR3 DNA reads as TGTGCCAGCAGCTTAACCGGGACAGGGGGTCAAGAGACCCAGTACTTC. Combining the CDR3 with reference TRBV7-2 and TRBJ2-5 gives the whole variable domain GAGVSQSPSNKVTEKGKDVELRCDPISGHTALYWYRQSLGQGLEFLIYFQGNSAPDKSGLPSDRFSAERTGGSVSTLTIQRTQQEDSAVYLCASSLTGTGGQETQYFGPGTRLLVL.

A single count supports this clone. V and J are TRBV7-3 and TRBJ2-5, with D possibly TRBD1 on 6 matching bases. The CDR3 length is 15 residues. The V and J ends lost 2 bases and 1 base respectively, with 11 bases between them. Germline V gene sequence: CDR1 SGHTA, CDR2 FQGTGA. The CDR3, as DNA: TGTGCCAGCAGCTTATTAGGACAGACCCAAGAGACCCAGTACTTC. Protein product: CASSLLGQTQETQYF.

The chain carries TRBV4-3 and TRBJ2-3; tentatively, D is TRBD1 (6 bases). Germline V lookup: CDR1 LGHNA, CDR2 YSLEER. The CDR3 extends over 17 amino acids. The V end was cut by 0 bases, the J end by 2 bases, with 15 bases between. Here the CDR3 reads CASSQDLRGIPTDTQYF. The CDR3 coding sequence is TGCGCCAGCAGCCAAGATCTGAGGGGGATCCCCACAGATACGCAGTATTTT.

This clone was seen more than once but under ten times. V and J are TRBV27 and TRBJ2-7; possible D gene TRBD1, 6 bases. The CDR3 consists of 14 residues. The germline V gene has CDR1 MNHEY and CDR2 SMNVEV (reference sequence). V dropped 6 bases and J dropped 5 bases, with 17 bases sitting between them. CDR3 DNA: TGTGCCAGCAGACCTCACAGGGACGGGAACGAGCAGTACTTC. Translation gives CASRPHRDGNEQYF.

This clone was counted a single time. This chain joins TRBV9 and TRBJ2-3, with TRBD2 matching over 13 bases. The germline V gene encodes CDR1 SGDLS and CDR2 YYNGEE. CDR3 size: 16 residues. V lost 0 bases to trimming and J lost 3 bases; unmatched junction nucleotides: 1. The DNA of the CDR3 is TGTGCCAGCAGCGTAGGACTAGCGGGGGGTACAGATACGCAGTATTTT. This sequence encodes CASSVGLAGGTDTQYF.

This chain connects TRBV11-3 to TRBJ2-1; 7 bases align to TRBD1. CDR3 length equals 14 residues. Germline CDR1 SGHNT, CDR2 YENEEA. V shed 2 bases, J shed 7 bases, and the junction held 5 bases outside the gene matches. The chain's CDR3 is CASSLQGVWNEQFF. DNA of the CDR3: TGTGCCAGCAGCTTACAGGGGGTATGGAATGAGCAGTTCTTC.

The rearrangement uses TRBV29-1 and TRBJ1-1; no definite D call. Trimming pared 6 bases from V and 4 bases from J, leaving 12 bases between. Germline CDR1 reads SQVTM; CDR2 reads ANQGSEA. CDR3 length equals 12 residues. The CDR3 nucleotides are TGCAGCGTGCTCACCGATAGCACTGAAGCTTTCTTT. Encoded protein: CSVLTDSTEAFF.

This chain links TRBV3-1 (or the pseudogene TRBV3-2) with TRBJ2-5; D is undetermined. From germline, CDR1 is LGHDT and CDR2 YNNKEL (reference sequence). Trimming shortened V by 3 bases and J by 0 bases, and 8 bases separated the two germline ends. The CDR3 loop spans 14 amino acids. CDR3 amino acids: CASSQLRDQETQYF. In DNA, the CDR3 is TGTGCCAGCAGCCAGTTACGGGACCAAGAGACCCAGTACTTC.

This chain uses TRBV25-1 with TRBJ1-2, with 7 bases lining up with TRBD1. CDR3 length equals 14 residues. Trimming cost V 6 bases and J 3 bases; bases outside gene matches: 7. Germline-derived CDR1 and CDR2 are MGHDK and SYGVNS. The CDR3 DNA reads as TGTGCCAGCAGCGCTAATGGACAGGACTATGGCTACACCTTC. This codes for CASSANGQDYGYTF.

The CDR3 nucleotides are TGTGCCAGCAGTTCTAGCGGGGGGTTTCCACGGGAGACCCAGTACTTC. This encodes CASSSSGGFPRETQYF. The rearrangement uses TRBV6-6 and TRBJ2-5; 11 positions agree with TRBD2. Germline V lookup: CDR1 MNHNY, CDR2 SVGAGI (reference sequence). The CDR3 covers 16 residues. Trimming took 4 bases from V and 5 from J; bases not matched to a gene: 9.

The rearrangement uses TRBV5-1 and TRBJ1-2; D possibly corresponds to TRBD1 (5 bases). This CDR3 contains 14 residues. V lost 2 bases, J lost 7 bases, and 15 bases lay in between. Germline V lookup: CDR1 SGHRS, CDR2 YFSETQ. This CDR3 reads CASSFGEGNRGYTF. CDR3 coding DNA: TGCGCCAGCAGCTTCGGGGAGGGGAATCGTGGCTACACCTTC.

The V and J genes are TRBV2 and TRBJ2-7; D may be TRBD1 (5 bases). Trimming took off 7 bases at V and 5 bases at J, with 12 bases between the two ends. The CDR3 loop spans 12 amino acids. Per the germline V gene, CDR1 is SNHLY and CDR2 is FYNNEI. In DNA, the CDR3 is TGTGCCAGCAAGGGCAGGGTCCACGAGCAGTACTTC. This gives the protein CASKGRVHEQYF.

The chain recombines TRBV4-1 with TRBJ1-2; 9 nucleotides match TRBD1. The CDR3 runs to 14 residues. The germline V gene has CDR1 MGHRA and CDR2 YSYEKL. With V trimmed by 6 bases and J by 8 bases, 10 bases remained unmatched. The CDR3 sequence is CASSQPGTGRGYTF. CDR3 nucleotides: TGCGCCAGCAGTCAACCTGGGACAGGGCGAGGCTACACCTTC.

This chain uses TRBV5-4 with TRBJ1-2; 9 bases match TRBD1. Germline values: CDR1 SGHNT, CDR2 YYREEE (reference sequence). V was pared by 0 bases and J by 7 bases, with 4 bases of the junction left unmatched. The CDR3 loop spans 14 amino acids. In nucleotides, the CDR3 is TGTGCCAGCAGCTTGGCGCCGACAGGGGGTGGCTACACCTTC. Protein sequence: CASSLAPTGGGYTF. Full variable domain (missing parts from reference TRBV5-4 and TRBJ1-2): ETGVTQSPTHLIKTRGQQVTLRCSSQSGHNTVSWYQQALGQGPQFIFQYYREEENGRGNFPPRFSGLQFPNYSSELNVNALELDDSALYLCASSLAPTGGGYTFGSGTRLTVV.